Presented here are 16 T cell receptor beta chains from one specimen sequenced in a study of blood T cells in healthy people across ages. Combining a sample-barcoded 5' primer with a J-beta primer mix, a second PCR ran for about 7 to 12 cycles. TCRdb re-called the 5' RACE reads through MiXCR, storing one row per CDR3 protein. The data show approximately 800,000 distinct CDR3 sequences, around 68% seen once. The sequencing sample was made of blood. These TCRs come from a young man in good health.

This clonotype was counted only a few times. This chain uses TRBV7-8 with TRBJ2-3, with 8 bases matching TRBD1. J gave up 0 bases and V 5 bases, and 4 bases lay outside the gene matches. The CDR3 runs to 15 residues. Germline V gives CDR1 SGHVS, CDR2 FQNEAQ. The CDR3 spells CASSGTGPSTDTQYF. The DNA of the CDR3 is TGTGCCAGCAGCGGGACAGGTCCTAGCACAGATACGCAGTATTTT.

The chain couples TRBV13 to TRBJ2-7, with D tentatively TRBD2 (5 bases). The CDR3 totals 12 residues. Looked up from germline, CDR1 is PRHDT and CDR2 is FYEKMQ (reference sequence). Between the trimmed V and J ends, which lost 2 bases and 7 bases, there was a span of 9 bases. CDR3 region: CASSLRPGEQYF. CDR3 coding DNA: TGTGCCAGCAGCTTACGTCCGGGGGAGCAGTACTTC.

Points on this clonotype: The junction departs from germline at one end; a sequencing error may be responsible. The genes are TRBV25-1 and TRBJ2-1; 12 nucleotides agree with TRBD2. Germline-derived CDR1 and CDR2 are MGHDK and SYGVNS. CDR3 length equals 16 residues. DNA of the CDR3: TGTACCAGCAGTGTGACTAGCGGGGGTGTCCACAATGAGCAGTTCTTC. Translation: CTSSVTSGGVHNEQFF.

CDR3 DNA: TGTGCCAGCACCCCCGGGACAGGGGCTTACGAGCAGTACTTC. Translation gives CASTPGTGAYEQYF. The chain joins TRBV7-2 to TRBJ2-7; 10 positions match TRBD1. Germline V gives CDR1 SGHTA, CDR2 FQGNSA. After removal of 7 bases from V and 4 bases from J, the junction contained 7 bases not matched to a gene. The CDR3 runs to 14 residues. The entire variable domain, with the rest obtained from reference TRBV7-2 and TRBJ2-7, is as follows: GAGVSQSPSNKVTEKGKDVELRCDPISGHTALYWYRQSLGQGLEFLIYFQGNSAPDKSGLPSDRFSAERTGGSVSTLTIQRTQQEDSAVYLCASTPGTGAYEQYFGPGTRLTVT.

V and J are TRBV7-2 and TRBJ2-3; D unresolved. The CDR3 spans 12 residues. V gave up 5 bases and J gave up 3 bases, with 6 bases separating them. Germline V gene sequence: CDR1 SGHTA, CDR2 FQGNSA. For the CDR3, the DNA is TGTGCCAGCAGCCCAGAAACAGATACGCAGTATTTT. It specifies CASSPETDTQYF.

This chain uses TRBV9 with TRBJ2-1, with D maybe TRBD1 (7 bases). The CDR3 has 15 residues. Germline V CDR1 and CDR2: SGDLS, YYNGEE. V was trimmed by 6 bases and J by 2 bases, leaving 15 bases between them. The CDR3: CASTPDRRAYNEQFF. CDR3 in DNA: TGTGCCAGCACGCCGGACAGGAGGGCCTACAATGAGCAGTTCTTC.

This chain connects TRBV29-1 to TRBJ2-3; D might be TRBD2 (5 bases). The germline CDR1 and CDR2 sequences are SQVTM and ANQGSEA. This CDR3 is built from 15 residues. The V end lost 8 bases, the J end lost 0 bases, and 18 bases lay between the germline ends. The CDR3 DNA is TGCAGCTCCCTCGAGGAGACGGGAAGCACAGATACGCAGTATTTT. Protein sequence: CSSLEETGSTDTQYF.

The chain recombines TRBV11-1 with TRBJ2-5; the D is unclear. Trimming cost V 0 bases and J 2 bases, with 10 bases left between them. This CDR3 has 15 residues. CDR1 and CDR2 from the germline V gene are SGHAT and FQDESV (reference sequence). Here the CDR3 reads CASSLAGFDQETQYF. CDR3 in DNA: TGTGCCAGCAGCTTAGCGGGTTTCGATCAAGAGACCCAGTACTTC.

CDR3 region: CASSAHHPAESYNEQFF. CDR3 coding DNA: TGTGCCAGCAGTGCCCACCACCCGGCGGAGTCCTACAATGAGCAGTTCTTC. The gene calls are TRBV25-1 and TRBJ2-1; D remains unclear. Germline lookup yields CDR1 MGHDK and CDR2 SYGVNS. Between the trimmed V and J ends, which lost 4 bases and 1 base, there was a span of 17 bases. The CDR3 sequence is 17 residues long.

The chain couples TRBV4-3 to TRBJ2-7; no clear D. The length of the CDR3 is 14 residues. Trimming left V 0 bases short and J 2 bases short, with 8 bases between. From germline, CDR1 is LGHNA and CDR2 YSLEER. CDR3 sequence reads: CASSQDITAYEQYF. As DNA, the CDR3 is TGCGCCAGCAGCCAAGATATAACAGCCTACGAGCAGTACTTC.

This chain joins TRBV3-1 and TRBJ1-2; TRBD1 aligns across 9 bases. V lost 4 bases to trimming and J lost 5 bases; unmatched junction nucleotides: 8. CDR1 is LGHDT, CDR2 YNNKEL, per germline (reference sequence). The CDR3 is made up of 15 amino acids. The CDR3 protein is CASSPGTGFLYGYTF. Here the CDR3 DNA reads TGTGCCAGCAGCCCCGGGACAGGGTTTTTGTATGGCTACACCTTC.

The rearrangement uses TRBV20-1 and TRBJ2-1; no firm D call. Germline CDR1 is DFQATT and CDR2 is SNEGSKA (reference sequence). This CDR3 spans 14 amino acids. The ends were cut back, 5 bases at V and 0 bases at J, with 11 bases in the middle. The CDR3 nucleotides are TGCAGTGCTCCCCCGCAGAGCTCCTACAATGAGCAGTTCTTC. Amino acids: CSAPPQSSYNEQFF.

This clonotype occurred a few times. The rearrangement joins TRBV6-2 or TRBV6-3 to TRBJ2-5; D is unresolved. The V end lost 7 bases, the J end lost 5 bases, and 11 bases lay between the germline ends. The germline V gene has CDR1 MNHEY and CDR2 SVGEGT. This CDR3 contains 12 residues. As DNA, the CDR3 is TGTGCCAGCACCACCCTGCAGGAGACCCAGTACTTC. Translating gives CASTTLQETQYF.

The chain couples TRBV4-2 to TRBJ2-5; no clear D gene. TRBJ2-7 explains the end of the DNA better; the J call may be wrong. Germline V gene data show CDR1 as LGHNA and CDR2 as YNFKEQ. The CDR3 is made up of 16 amino acids. CDR3 region: CASSHPGQESQLEQYF. The CDR3 DNA sequence: TGTGCCAGCAGCCACCCGGGCCAGGAAAGTCAACTCGAGCAGTACTTC.

This chain connects TRBV20-1 to TRBJ2-7; D possibly matches TRBD1 or TRBD2 (5 bases each). Looked up from germline, CDR1 is DFQATT and CDR2 is SNEGSKA (reference sequence). Trimming removed 6 bases from V and 3 bases from J, with 18 bases in between. The CDR3 has 14 residues. This CDR3 reads CSAQGRGEGYEQYF. CDR3 nucleotide sequence: TGCAGTGCCCAGGGAAGGGGCGAGGGCTACGAGCAGTACTTC.

The chain combines TRBV6-5 with TRBJ2-2; no clear D. The V gene's germline CDR1 is MNHEY and CDR2 SVGAGI. The CDR3 totals 13 residues. Trimming left V 5 bases short and J 5 bases short, with 9 bases between. In DNA, the CDR3 is TGTGCCAGCAGTCTCTGGGGTACCGGGGAGCTGTTTTTT. As protein: CASSLWGTGELFF.